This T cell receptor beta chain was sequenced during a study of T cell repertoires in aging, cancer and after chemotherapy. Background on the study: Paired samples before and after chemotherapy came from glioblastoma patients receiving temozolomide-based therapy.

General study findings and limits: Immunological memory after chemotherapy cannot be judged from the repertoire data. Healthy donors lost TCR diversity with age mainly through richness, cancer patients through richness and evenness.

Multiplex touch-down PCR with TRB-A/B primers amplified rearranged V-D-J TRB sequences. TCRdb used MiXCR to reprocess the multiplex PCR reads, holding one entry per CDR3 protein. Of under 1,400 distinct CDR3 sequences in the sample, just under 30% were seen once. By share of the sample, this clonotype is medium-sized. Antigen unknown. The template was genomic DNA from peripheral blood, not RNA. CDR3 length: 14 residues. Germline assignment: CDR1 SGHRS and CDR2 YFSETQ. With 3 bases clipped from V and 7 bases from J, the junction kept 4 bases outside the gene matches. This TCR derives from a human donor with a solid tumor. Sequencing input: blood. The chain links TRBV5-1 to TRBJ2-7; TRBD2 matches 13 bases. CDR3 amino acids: CASSSGTSGMEQYF. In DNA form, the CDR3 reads TGCGCCAGCAGCTCAGGGACTAGCGGGATGGAGCAGTACTTC.